This TCR beta chain was identified in a study of chemoradiotherapy in HPV16-positive cancers. V dropped 10 bases and J dropped 9 bases, with 16 bases sitting between them. The CDR3 is 12 amino acids. The germline gives CDR1 SEHNR, CDR2 FQNEAQ (reference sequence). This clone was seen more than once but under ten times. The assay was immunoSEQ multiplex PCR, and TCRdb's table has in-frame clones only and misses some. Among approximately 30,000 clones listed, 70% to 90% were seen once. The rearrangement joins TRBV7-9 to TRBJ1-5, with D unclear. This sequence originates from a human donor with HPV-associated anogenital cancer. This material consisted of blood, taken from a patient who underwent chemoradiotherapy. CDR3 in amino acids: CATERGYRPQHF. The CDR3 bases are TGTGCCACCGAGCGGGGTTATCGGCCCCAGCATTTT.